This is a list of T cell receptor beta chains from one sample in a study of cytomegalovirus exposure and HLA in healthy donors. The repertoire was sequenced with immunoSEQ multiplex PCR; TCRdb's copy has only in-frame clones and lacks some. The table shows roughly 200,000 clones, with around 80% occurring only once. Specimen: PBMCs. These receptors were collected from a woman aged 25-40 years in good health and CMV-seronegative. CDR3s include the opening cysteine and the closing phenylalanine or tryptophan. The D gene is left open where the match is weak. Clone size is shown for a subset of rows, as once, few, many or a class of expanded clone.

clone_size | d_call | j_call | v_call | cdr3_nt | cdr3_aa
- | TRBD1 | TRBJ1-1 | TRBV6-6 | TGTGCCAGCAGTCCCCGGACAGGGGGGACTGAAGCTTTCTTT | CASSPRTGGTEAFF
- | - | TRBJ2-7 | TRBV6-1 | TGTGCCAGCAGTGACTTTTACGAGCAGTACTTC | CASSDFYEQYF
- | TRBD1 | TRBJ1-6 | TRBV5-1 | TGCGCCAGCAGCGGGACAGGGGGCTCAAATTCACCCCTCCACTTT | CASSGTGGSNSPLHF
- | TRBD2 | TRBJ2-1 | TRBV5-4 | TGTGCCGTGGTTCGGGGGGGCCGGAACTCCTACAATGAGCAGTTCTTC | CAVVRGGRNSYNEQFF
few | - | TRBJ2-7 | TRBV6-5 | TGTGCCAGCAGGCGGGACCTGGGGACCTCCTACGAGCAGTACTTC | CASRRDLGTSYEQYF
- | TRBD1 | TRBJ1-1 | TRBV6-1 | TGTGCCAGCAGTGCCAGACAGGGCGTGAACACTGAAGCTTTCTTT | CASSARQGVNTEAFF
- | TRBD2 | TRBJ2-7 | TRBV6-1 | TGTGCCAGCAGTGAGGGTAGCGGGCTCGACGAGCAGTACTTC | CASSEGSGLDEQYF
- | TRBD2 | TRBJ2-1 | TRBV5-1 | TGCGCCAGCAGCATCACTAGCGGGAGCTACAATGAGCAGTTCTTC | CASSITSGSYNEQFF
- | - | TRBJ2-2 | TRBV7-3 | TGTGCCAGCAGCTCCCGGGACAAGTCCACCGGGGAGCTGTTTTTT | CASSSRDKSTGELFF
- | - | TRBJ2-2 | TRBV5-1 | TGCGCCAGCAGCTTAGGGAGAGTCACCGGGGAGCTGTTTTTT | CASSLGRVTGELFF
- | TRBD2 | TRBJ2-5 | TRBV2 | TGTGCCAGCAGTGAAGCGCGGGGGGTCCAAGAGACCCAGTACTTC | CASSEARGVQETQYF
- | TRBD1 | TRBJ1-2 | TRBV28 | TGTGCCAGCAGTCCTCAGACAGGGGGCTTGCTCTATGGCTACACCTTC | CASSPQTGGLLYGYTF
- | TRBD2 | TRBJ2-7 | TRBV5-1 | TGCGCCAGCAGCTCGACTAGCGGGGGCTACGAGCAGTACTTC | CASSSTSGGYEQYF
- | - | TRBJ1-2 | TRBV29-1 | TGCAGCGTTCCTGACACCTCAATAAACTATGGCTACACCTTC | CSVPDTSINYGYTF
few | - | TRBJ1-1 | TRBV10-3 | TGTGCCATCAGTGATCTCACTGAAGCTTTCTTT | CAISDLTEAFF
- | - | TRBJ2-1 | TRBV5-1 | TGCGCCAGCGGGGGGAGACTGGGGATCAATGAGCAGTTCTTC | CASGGRLGINEQFF
- | - | TRBJ1-1 | TRBV4-1 | TGCGCCAGCAGCCAATCAGGGGTCACTGAAGCTTTCTTT | CASSQSGVTEAFF
- | - | TRBJ1-3 | TRBV28 | TGTGCCAGCAGTGCCGGCGGGTCTGGAAACACCATATATTTT | CASSAGGSGNTIYF
- | - | TRBJ1-1 | TRBV15 | TGTGCCACCAGCAGAGAGAAAGGGGTCAACACTGAAGCTTTCTTT | CATSREKGVNTEAFF
once | TRBD1 | TRBJ1-2 | TRBV19 | TGTGCCACCACGCGCGGGACAGGGGATTTCTATGGCTACACCTTC | CATTRGTGDFYGYTF
few | - | TRBJ1-5 | TRBV6-4 | TGTGCCACTTCGGGGGGGGAGAATCAGCCCCAGCATTTT | CATSGGENQPQHF
- | - | TRBJ1-1 | TRBV18 | TGTGCCAGCTCACCAGCGGCCAGAATGAACACTGAAGCTTTCTTT | CASSPAARMNTEAFF
- | - | TRBJ2-3 | TRBV27 | TGTGCCAGCAGTTTATACAGGAATACGCAGTATTTT | CASSLYRNTQYF
- | - | TRBJ2-6 | TRBV5-1 | TGCGCCAGCAGCGACAGGTTGGGAGGGGCCAACGTCCTGACTTTC | CASSDRLGGANVLTF
- | - | TRBJ1-4 | TRBV18 | TGTGCCAGCTCACCCCGACGGGACACAACTAATGAAAAACTGTTTTTT | CASSPRRDTTNEKLFF
- | - | TRBJ2-1 | TRBV9 | TGTGCCAGCAGCTACGACCAGGGTCGGCCTGAGCAGTTCTTC | CASSYDQGRPEQFF
once | - | TRBJ1-1 | TRBV7-2 | TGTGCCAGCAGCTTGACATATGAAGCTTTCTTT | CASSLTYEAFF
- | - | TRBJ2-7 | TRBV4-1 | TGCGCCAGCAGACAGACCGGCGCCCACGAGCAGTACTTC | CASRQTGAHEQYF
- | - | TRBJ2-7 | TRBV7-8 | TGTGCCAGCAGCAAGAGCTACGAGCAGTACTTC | CASSKSYEQYF
- | TRBD2 | TRBJ2-3 | TRBV10-1 | TGCGCCAGCAGTGAGTCGTTGGGCGGGAGAACAGATACGCAGTATTTT | CASSESLGGRTDTQYF
- | TRBD1 | TRBJ2-2 | TRBV25-1 | TGTGCCAGCAGTGATCAAGACAGGGGTGATTCCGGGGAGCTGTTTTTT | CASSDQDRGDSGELFF
- | TRBD1 | TRBJ1-2 | TRBV7-9 | TGTGCCAGCAGCATTGGGACAGCTATGGGCTACACCTTC | CASSIGTAMGYTF
- | TRBD1 | TRBJ1-2 | TRBV5-1 | TGCGCCAGCGCCCCACAGGGGGAAGAAGGCTACACCTTC | CASAPQGEEGYTF
few | - | TRBJ2-7 | TRBV25-1 | TGTGCCAGCAGTGACCCAACTACCGTTGGCGAGCAGTACTTC | CASSDPTTVGEQYF
- | - | TRBJ1-4 | TRBV30 | TGTGCCTGGAGTGTAGGGGCCCTGCCGACTAATGAAAAACTGTTTTTT | CAWSVGALPTNEKLFF
- | TRBD2 | TRBJ2-1 | TRBV12-5 | TGTGCTAGTGTCCCGGGGGAGGGAACCTACAATGAGCAGTTCTTC | CASVPGEGTYNEQFF